This TCR beta chain is drawn from a study of T cells after yellow fever vaccination. Germline V gives CDR1 SGHRS, CDR2 YFSETQ. Trimming pared 1 base from V and 13 bases from J, leaving 20 bases between. The CDR3 runs to 15 residues. Study-level points and caveats: Researchers cautioned that FACS-sorted repertoires could harbor abundant clonotypes contaminating from the bulk population.

This clonotype was counted a few times. Antigen unknown. TCRdb reprocessed the 5' RACE reads with MiXCR, giving one entry per CDR3 protein. The data hold approximately 550,000 distinct CDR3 sequences, with less than 15% observed a single time. The V gene is TRBV5-1, the J gene TRBJ1-4, with D possibly matching TRBD1 (5 bases). The material sequenced was PBMCs, taken on the day of the yellow fever booster vaccination. This clonotype originated in a man between 25 and 39 years old who received the YFV17D yellow fever vaccine. CDR3 amino acids: CASSLSITGTRRLFF. The CDR3, as DNA: TGCGCCAGCAGCTTGTCTATTACGGGGACTCGGCGACTGTTTTTT. Using reference TRBV5-1 and TRBJ1-4 for the parts outside the CDR3, the full variable domain is KAGVTQTPRYLIKTRGQQVTLSCSPISGHRSVSWYQQTPGQGLQFLFEYFSETQRNKGNFPGRFSGRQFSNSRSEMNVSTLELGDSALYLCASSLSITGTRRLFFGSGTQLSVL.